Sequencing of this TCR beta chain was carried out in a study of shared clonotypes between healthy human individuals. Study-level findings and limits: Estimated clonotype richness was generally higher in naive than memory subsets.

V lost 1 base and J lost 1; bases outside the gene matches: 1. This CDR3 has 15 amino acids. CDR1 and CDR2 from the germline V gene are SGHKS and YYEKEE (reference sequence). In replicate PCRs of sorted subsets, roughly 190 ng DNA, some 28,000 T cell genomes, was used. TCRdb keeps only in-frame clones here, not all; method: immunoSEQ multiplex PCR. The sample has over a million clones, 95% to 99% seen once; the top ten hold roughly 0.42%. Points on this clone: The antigen is unknown.

The receptor's source is a man younger than 45 in good health. The sample taken for sequencing was naive CD4+ T cells sorted from blood. Subset indicated: CD45RA+ positively selected. The chain couples TRBV5-5 to TRBJ2-1; 8 bases are a match to TRBD1. The CDR3 is CASSLRQGSYNEQFF. The CDR3 DNA is TGTGCCAGCAGCTTGAGACAGGGGTCCTACAATGAGCAGTTCTTC.